This T cell receptor (beta chain) is drawn from a study of OX40 agonist ivuxolimab in advanced cancers. Study results and limitations: Dosing at 0.1 to 3.0 mg/kg was accompanied by clonal expansion of CD4+ and CD8+ blood T cells by week 6. Low normalized T-cell clonal expansion was additionally recorded for some nonresponders.

Drawing of blood for sampling happened at baseline, at cycle 4 day 1, and at cycle 7 day 1. Here immunoSEQ multiplex PCR was the method, and the copy in TCRdb shows in-frame clones only, minus some. There are about 79,000 clones in the sample; roughly 88% occur only once, and approximately 0.3% lies in the top ten. Germline V lookup: CDR1 KGHSH, CDR2 LQKENI. This CDR3 contains 15 residues. With 2 bases removed from V and 6 bases from J, the gap between germline ends came to 14 bases. On this clone itself: Its specificity is not known.

V and J are TRBV18 and TRBJ2-1, with D perhaps TRBD1 (5 bases). The receptor was isolated from an adult with an advanced solid tumor such as melanoma, head and neck, liver or kidney cancer. The sequencing used CD4+ or CD8+ T cells sorted from blood, collected in a trial of the OX40 agonist ivuxolimab. In DNA form, the CDR3 reads TGTGCCAGCTCACCAAGGGGTCCCGAACCCAATGAGCAGTTCTTC. This translates into CASSPRGPEPNEQFF.